Given below is one T cell receptor (beta chain) in context. Its antigen remains unidentified. One base away there is no much larger clone; base qualities are not given. From the cysteine through the phenylalanine, the CDR3 covers 14 amino acids. Only the CDR3 part of the read is kept: 42 bases, read in frame from the first base. Trimming removed 6 bases from V and 5 bases from J, leaving 14 bases between the germline ends. The germline V gene provides CDR1 SNHLY and CDR2 FYNNEI. The data stem from a study of blood T cell repertoires in COVID-19 (dated by TCRdb to 2018 to 2020). A note on the overall study: Samples from collaborators originated in the United States, Italy and Spain and spanned both the acute and convalescent phases of COVID-19. The material from the prospective study consisted of cDNA or gDNA derived from T cells, B-cell-depleted T cells, or PBMCs. Where available, HLA class I and class II types were obtained from metadata supplied by the sample provider rather than from assay-based typing. Samples were obtained from the ongoing ImmuneRACE study (first 160 participants) and from approximately 1,200 subjects provided by 6 global collaborators. The dataset comprised deeply sampled blood TCRbeta repertoires from subjects exposed to, actively infected with, or recovered from COVID-19. Nearly every sample came with metadata listing a de-identified subject ID, COVID-19 status, age in years and sex. The repertoires were made available in a free public database intended to serve as a resource for research on the immune response to SARS-CoV-2. Results the study describes overall, beyond this receptor: The amount of clinical and demographic metadata varied by source and participant and was provided uncurated.

Whole blood was collected in K2EDTA tubes by collaborating institutions according to the institutions' own protocols. Collaborator samples were shipped for TCRbeta analysis as frozen whole blood, isolated PBMCs, or DNA extracted from either sample type. TCRbeta CDR3 regions were amplified from genomic DNA using the immunoSEQ Assay, a bias-controlled multiplex PCR. As for how the authors treated the data: Nucleated cell counts per sample were estimated from amplification of reference gene primers within the assay. To quantify the absolute abundance of each unique TCRbeta CDR3 rearrangement, sequence reads were collapsed and filtered. For each sample, productive Simpson clonality was calculated as the square root of Simpson's diversity index across productive rearrangements. TCRdb limited this immuneACCESS table to in-frame rearrangements with V and J called. A share of clones is missing; checked studies link under half to unresolved V genes, and the rest is unexplained. The DNA gave D and trimming, while V, J and clone size come from that table. This sample is represented by approximately 230,000 clones; around 90% of them were singletons. The leading ten clones occupy around 3% of the sample.

The sequence joins TRBV2 to TRBJ2-1; D gene: possibly TRBD1, on 5 matching bases. The sequence was obtained from a man aged 18 to 29 with active or convalescent COVID-19. Sequencing was carried out using peripheral blood. Read as DNA, the sequence is TGTGCCAGCAGGTACGAGACAGCTCACAATGAGCAGTTCTTC. Its product reads: CASRYETAHNEQFF.